This T cell receptor beta chain is from a study of blood T cells in healthy people across ages. At the level of the study: About one barcoded beta molecule per two T cells came from capture by template switching.

Sample-barcoded 5' priming and a J-beta primer mix drove a second PCR of roughly 6 to 12 cycles. Via MiXCR, TCRdb re-called the 5' RACE reads, giving one row per CDR3 protein. Of about 800,000 distinct CDR3 sequences in the sample, roughly 25% are singletons; the top ten hold approximately 3.7%. Germline CDR1 and CDR2: SQVTM and ANQGSEA. V trimming: 6 bases; J trimming: 1 base; junction bases outside the gene matches: 7. This CDR3 comprises 16 residues. This sample was also put to use in a study of T cells of mothers and their children.

The specimen was blood. The chain joins TRBV29-1 to TRBJ2-2; 11 positions match TRBD2. This TCR derives from a boy aged 5-17 years in good health. The CDR3 nucleotides are TGCAGCGTCACCCCGACTAGCGGGATGAACACCGGGGAGCTGTTTTTT. Amino acid sequence: CSVTPTSGMNTGELFF.